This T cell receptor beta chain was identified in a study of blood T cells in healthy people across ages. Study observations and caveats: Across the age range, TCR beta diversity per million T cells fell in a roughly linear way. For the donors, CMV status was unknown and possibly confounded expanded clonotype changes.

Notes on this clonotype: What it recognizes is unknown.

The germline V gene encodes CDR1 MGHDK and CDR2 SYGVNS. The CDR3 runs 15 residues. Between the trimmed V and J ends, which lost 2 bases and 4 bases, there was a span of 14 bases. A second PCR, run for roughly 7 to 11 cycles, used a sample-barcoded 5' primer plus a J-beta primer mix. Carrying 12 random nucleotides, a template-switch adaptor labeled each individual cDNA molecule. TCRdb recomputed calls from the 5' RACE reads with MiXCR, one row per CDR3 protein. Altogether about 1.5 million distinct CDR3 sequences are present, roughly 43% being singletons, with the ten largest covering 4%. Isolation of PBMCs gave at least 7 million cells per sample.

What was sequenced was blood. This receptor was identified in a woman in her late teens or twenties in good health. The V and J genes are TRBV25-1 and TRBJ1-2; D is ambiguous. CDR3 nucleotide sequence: TGTGCCAGCAGTGAAAAGGACTCCTCCATCTATGGCTACACCTTC. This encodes CASSEKDSSIYGYTF.